Included here is one T cell receptor (beta chain) sequence, with context. Its antigen is currently unknown. Read coverage stops 3 residues before the CDR3 terminus; the germline J gene supplies the remainder. The sample originates from a study of Tregs in tolerant kidney transplant recipients. Study context: Recipients received nonmyeloablative bone marrow transplants from related graft donors, with transient mixed chimerism. Overall study findings and caveats: Nucleotide sequences could not be compared across some patients' samples due to primer changes.

Germline CDR1 and CDR2: SGHDT and YYEEEE. The V gene lost 4 bases and the J gene lost 5 bases, with 9 bases spanning the gap. This CDR3 is 12 amino acids long. Produced via immunoSEQ multiplex PCR; TCRdb's table is partial and in-frame only. In total, the table holds tens of thousands of clones. The sequence came from a human donor who received a combined kidney and bone marrow transplant. The chain employs TRBV5-6 and TRBJ2-5, with D hard to call. This specimen consisted of CD4+ T cells from blood, obtained before the transplant. The CDR3 DNA, read in part, is TGTGCCAGCAGCATCCTACAGGAGACC. Translating gives CASSILQET. The full CDR3 reads CASSILQETQYF.